One and the same sample provided the 30 T cell receptor beta chains below, sequenced in a study of shared clonotypes between healthy human individuals. CD8 cells classed as naive were CD45RO-negative and positively selected for CCR7, excluding terminally differentiated effector memory CD45RA+ cells. Data came from immunoSEQ multiplex PCR; TCRdb stores just in-frame clones and leaves some out. The sample yields roughly 2 million clones, less than 95% seen once. Sample: naive CD8+ T cells sorted from blood. These receptors originate from a man younger than 35 in good health.

This chain uses TRBV6-5 with TRBJ2-7, with 7 bases lining up with TRBD2. V shed 0 bases and J 2 bases; nucleotides not matched to a gene: 4. Germline V CDR1 and CDR2: MNHEY, SVGAGI. CDR3 length: 15 residues. The CDR3 spells CASSYSSGGAYEQYF. The CDR3 DNA reads TGTGCCAGCAGTTACTCGTCGGGAGGTGCCTACGAGCAGTACTTC.

The chain is built from TRBV9 and TRBJ1-2, with 10 positions matching TRBD1. J gave up 4 bases and V 3 bases, and 9 bases lay outside the gene matches. The CDR3 runs 16 residues. Germline V CDR1 and CDR2: SGDLS, YYNGEE. CDR3 sequence reads: CASSAQGQGYSYGYTF. The CDR3 bases are TGTGCCAGCAGCGCGCAGGGACAGGGGTATAGCTATGGCTACACCTTC.

The gene calls are TRBV6-1 and TRBJ2-3, with D uncertain. Germline assignment: CDR1 MNHNS and CDR2 SASEGT. V was cut by 10 bases and J by 2 bases, with 13 bases left in between. The CDR3 spans 13 residues. The CDR3 region is CATGRIDTDTQYF. The CDR3 nucleotides are TGTGCCACAGGACGGATCGACACAGATACGCAGTATTTT.

The J gene is TRBJ2-1, the V gene TRBV6-6; D is ambiguous. The CDR3 is 11 residues long. Germline V gene data show CDR1 as MNHNY and CDR2 as SVGAGI (reference sequence). The germline V and J ends were trimmed by 10 bases and 1 base, with 5 bases remaining between them. CDR3 sequence: CATTSYNEQFF. CDR3 nucleotides: TGTGCCACCACTTCCTACAATGAGCAGTTCTTC.

This chain connects TRBV9 to TRBJ1-1, with D possibly matching TRBD1 (5 bases). The ends were cut back, 0 bases at V and 1 base at J, with 13 bases in the middle. The CDR3 covers 16 residues. Germline-derived CDR1 and CDR2 are SGDLS and YYNGEE. The CDR3 bases are TGTGCCAGCAGCGTAGCGGGGACCACAAAGAACACTGAAGCTTTCTTT. As protein: CASSVAGTTKNTEAFF.

The chain couples TRBV2 to TRBJ2-5; TRBD1 matches at 7 bases. CDR1 and CDR2 (germline): SNHLY, FYNNEI. CDR3 size: 13 residues. J lost 4 bases, V lost 5 bases, and 4 bases had no gene match. CDR3 residues: CASSWTGPETQYF. The CDR3 nucleotides read TGTGCCAGCAGTTGGACAGGACCAGAGACCCAGTACTTC.

This chain uses TRBV7-3 with TRBJ2-7; tentative D call: TRBD1 (5 bases). Germline V gene sequence: CDR1 SGHTA, CDR2 FQGTGA. The CDR3 loop spans 12 amino acids. V was pared by 2 bases and J by 6 bases, with 8 bases between. The CDR3 coding sequence is TGTGCCAGCAGCTTACAGGGTGGCGAGCAGTACTTC. The encoded protein is CASSLQGGEQYF.

The chain links TRBV30 to TRBJ2-1, with 16 positions matching TRBD2. The CDR3 loop spans 19 amino acids. V shed 1 base, J shed 6 bases, and the junction held 12 bases outside the gene matches. From germline, CDR1 is GTSNPN and CDR2 SVGIG (reference sequence). CDR3 coding DNA: TGTGCCTGGAGTGGCTTAGGGACTAGCGGGAGGGCCTCGGGCAATGAGCAGTTCTTC. Translating it yields CAWSGLGTSGRASGNEQFF.

This chain links TRBV27 with TRBJ1-5; D is undetermined. This CDR3 is built from 13 residues. Germline values: CDR1 MNHEY, CDR2 SMNVEV (reference sequence). Trimming pared 4 bases from V and 6 bases from J, leaving 10 bases between. The CDR3 reads CASSSRYGQPQHF. The CDR3 region has the DNA TGTGCCAGCAGTTCCAGATACGGTCAGCCCCAGCATTTT.

This clone has a single count. The V gene is TRBV7-2, the J gene TRBJ2-7; TRBD1 aligns across 8 bases. Germline V gene data show CDR1 as SGHTA and CDR2 as FQGNSA. The CDR3 loop spans 14 amino acids. Trimming took 1 base from V and 3 from J; bases not matched to a gene: 2. The CDR3 spells CASSLGTGNYEQYF. The CDR3 DNA follows: TGTGCCAGCAGCTTAGGGACAGGGAACTACGAGCAGTACTTC.

J is TRBJ1-2 and V is TRBV7-9; TRBD1 matches 7 bases. Germline CDR1 reads SEHNR; CDR2 reads FQNEAQ (reference sequence). This CDR3 region has 15 residues. V dropped 5 bases and J dropped 5; count of bases not matched to a gene: 11. CDR3 amino acids: CASSANSGGWYGYTF. In nucleotides, the CDR3 is TGTGCCAGCAGCGCTAACTCAGGGGGGTGGTATGGCTACACCTTC.

The V call is TRBV4-1, the J call TRBJ2-1; D is unclear. The V gene lost 1 base and the J gene lost 10 bases, with 11 bases spanning the gap. This CDR3 has 13 residues. Germline V gene data show CDR1 as MGHRA and CDR2 as YSYEKL. The CDR3 region has the DNA TGCGCCAGCAGCCAAGTTATGACCCGGGAGCAGTTCTTC. It codes for CASSQVMTREQFF.

Written as DNA, the CDR3 is TGTGCCAGCAGTCCCTCCTGGAGCAATGAGCAGTTCTTC. It specifies CASSPSWSNEQFF. The chain is built from TRBV5-6 and TRBJ2-1; no firm D call. This CDR3 has 13 residues. The germline V and J ends were trimmed by 5 bases and 6 bases, with 12 bases remaining between them. Germline-derived CDR1 and CDR2 are SGHDT and YYEEEE.

In this sample, this clone turned up once. The chain recombines TRBV5-4 with TRBJ2-7; a weak D match, TRBD1 (6 bases). The CDR3 contains 13 residues. Deletions cut 1 base from V and 6 bases from J, with 11 bases between. Germline values: CDR1 SGHNT, CDR2 YYREEE (reference sequence). The CDR3 protein is CASSLQDSGEQYF. Here the CDR3 DNA reads TGTGCCAGCAGCTTGCAGGACAGCGGCGAGCAGTACTTC.

The gene calls are TRBV4-3 and TRBJ2-7; 10 bases are shared with TRBD2. Germline V gives CDR1 LGHNA, CDR2 YSLEER. After removal of 4 bases from V and 3 bases from J, the junction contained 9 bases not matched to a gene. The CDR3 extends over 16 amino acids. The CDR3 DNA reads TGCGCCAGCAGCCTGCTAGCGGGGGCAAACCGCTACGAGCAGTACTTC. Its protein is CASSLLAGANRYEQYF.

This clone was picked up one time. The J gene is TRBJ2-5, the V gene TRBV6-1, with D unresolved. The CDR3 runs 15 residues. V was shortened by 2 bases and J by 2 bases, with 12 bases between the two germline ends. The V gene's germline CDR1 is MNHNS and CDR2 SASEGT. DNA for the CDR3: TGTGCCAGCAGTGAACTAGGGTTCCCTCAAGAGACCCAGTACTTC. This codes for CASSELGFPQETQYF.

V usage is TRBV19 and J usage is TRBJ1-1, with D hard to call. CDR1 is LNHDA and CDR2 is SQIVND in the germline V gene (reference sequence). The CDR3 has 13 amino acids. The ends were cut back, 3 bases at V and 4 bases at J, with 9 bases in the middle. CDR3 sequence (DNA): TGTGCCAGTAGTATGGGCCGAACCACTGAAGCTTTCTTT. This sequence encodes CASSMGRTTEAFF. The complete variable domain, with remaining parts taken from reference TRBV19 and TRBJ1-1, reads DGGITQSPKYLFRKEGQNVTLSCEQNLNHDAMYWYRQDPGQGLRLIYYSQIVNDFQKGDIAEGYSVSREKKESFPLTVTSAQKNPTAFYLCASSMGRTTEAFFGQGTRLTVV.

The rearrangement links TRBV27 to TRBJ1-1, with TRBD1 as a possible D gene (5 bases). CDR1 MNHEY and CDR2 SMNVEV come from the germline V gene (reference sequence). The CDR3 covers 16 residues. V was pared by 4 bases and J by 7 bases, with 22 bases between. Here the CDR3 DNA reads TGTGCCAGCAGTTGGGGTCCGGGGTCGGAGAGGGGTGAAGCTTTCTTT. It yields the protein CASSWGPGSERGEAFF.

V is TRBV25-1 and J is TRBJ1-1, with unresolved D. Germline V gene data show CDR1 as MGHDK and CDR2 as SYGVNS. The CDR3 is 12 residues long. V was cut by 6 bases and J by 0 bases, with 5 bases left in between. CDR3 in amino acids: CASRALNTEAFF. The CDR3 nucleotides read TGTGCCAGCAGGGCGTTGAACACTGAAGCTTTCTTT.

The rearrangement links TRBV9 to TRBJ2-1; D is possibly TRBD2 (6 bases). Germline loops: CDR1 SGDLS, CDR2 YYNGEE. This CDR3 region has 15 residues. The V end was cut by 4 bases, the J end by 1 base, with 12 bases between. This CDR3 is CASSYAGTSYNEQFF. The DNA for the CDR3 is TGTGCCAGCAGCTACGCCGGGACTTCCTACAATGAGCAGTTCTTC. Based on the CDR3 plus reference TRBV9 and TRBJ2-1, the full variable domain is DSGVTQTPKHLITATGQRVTLRCSPRSGDLSVYWYQQSLDQGLQFLIQYYNGEERAKGNILERFSAQQFPDLHSELNLSSLELGDSALYFCASSYAGTSYNEQFFGPGTRLTVL.

V and J are TRBV7-9 and TRBJ1-2; the D is unclear. This CDR3 has 15 amino acids. Germline lookup yields CDR1 SEHNR and CDR2 FQNEAQ (reference sequence). V was shortened by 1 base and J by 4 bases, with 13 bases between the two germline ends. The CDR3 loop reads CASSLGDGVPYGYTF. DNA of the CDR3: TGTGCCAGCAGCTTAGGAGACGGAGTTCCCTATGGCTACACCTTC.

The chain is built from TRBV11-3 and TRBJ2-7; 12 bases align to TRBD1. V was clipped by 5 bases and J by 4 bases; unmatched bases: 6. The CDR3 sequence is 15 residues long. Germline V gives CDR1 SGHNT, CDR2 YENEEA. CDR3 sequence: CASSPGTGGAYEQYF. The CDR3 bases are TGTGCCAGCAGCCCCGGGACAGGGGGCGCGTACGAGCAGTACTTC.

This clone was seen only once. The V and J genes are TRBV2 and TRBJ2-5; the match to TRBD2 covers 7 bases. Germline V gene data show CDR1 as SNHLY and CDR2 as FYNNEI. V trimming: 4 bases; J trimming: 0 bases; junction bases outside the gene matches: 5. The CDR3 totals 15 residues. The CDR3 DNA reads as TGTGCCAGCAGTGTGGGCCTAGCGGACCAAGAGACCCAGTACTTC. Its protein product is CASSVGLADQETQYF.

This clone appeared once. The chain carries TRBV4-1 and TRBJ2-2, with D maybe TRBD1 (6 bases). Deletions cut 7 bases from V and 6 bases from J, with 27 bases between. Germline CDR1 is MGHRA and CDR2 is YSYEKL. CDR3 size: 18 residues. The chain's CDR3 is CASNPTGTNDFLSGELFF. CDR3 bases: TGCGCCAGCAATCCCACCGGGACAAATGATTTCCTGTCCGGGGAGCTGTTTTTT.

The V call is TRBV27, the J call TRBJ2-7; a weak D match, TRBD1 (6 bases). In germline, CDR1 is MNHEY, CDR2 SMNVEV (reference sequence). V lost 5 bases to trimming and J lost 6 bases, with 17 bases between them. The CDR3 is 14 amino acids. The CDR3 DNA reads TGTGCCAGCAGTGCTCTAGGACAGATTTTCGAGCAGTACTTC. Amino acids: CASSALGQIFEQYF.

CDR3 loop: CASNHRDGVSYEQYF. CDR3 nucleotide sequence: TGTGCCAGCAACCACAGGGACGGAGTTTCCTACGAGCAGTACTTC. This sequence joins TRBV5-6 and TRBJ2-7; possibly TRBD1 for D (6 bases). Trimming cost V 6 bases and J 1 base, with 17 bases left between them. Germline lookup yields CDR1 SGHDT and CDR2 YYEEEE. There are 15 residues in the CDR3.

The genes are TRBV5-6 and TRBJ2-3; TRBD2 matches 8 bases. The CDR3 extends over 16 amino acids. V was pared by 0 bases and J by 2 bases, with 5 bases of the junction left unmatched. Per germline, CDR1 SGHDT and CDR2 YYEEEE. CDR3 coding DNA: TGTGCCAGCAGCTTGGCGGCGGGGGGATTCACAGATACGCAGTATTTT. Translating it yields CASSLAAGGFTDTQYF.

The chain is built from TRBV27 and TRBJ1-2; D is ambiguous. CDR1 is MNHEY, CDR2 SMNVEV, per germline (reference sequence). V lost 7 bases and J lost 4, with 19 bases in between. The CDR3 spans 15 residues. The CDR3 nucleotides read TGTGCCAGCACCTCGGCCGGACTCTCCGGCTATGGCTACACCTTC. Encoded protein: CASTSAGLSGYGYTF.

The rearrangement uses TRBV6-5 and TRBJ2-7; D uncertain. The V end was cut by 8 bases, the J end by 6 bases, with 8 bases between. Per the germline V gene, CDR1 is MNHEY and CDR2 is SVGAGI. The CDR3 has 10 residues. This CDR3 is CASWRSEQYF. The CDR3 DNA reads as TGTGCCAGCTGGCGTAGCGAGCAGTACTTC.

The J gene is TRBJ2-7, the V gene TRBV5-1; 10 bases agree with TRBD2. The ends lost 0 bases at V and 2 bases at J; junction bases unmatched: 5. The CDR3 runs to 16 residues. Per the germline V gene, CDR1 is SGHRS and CDR2 is YFSETQ. Here the CDR3 reads CASSLASSGSPYEQYF. The DNA of the CDR3 is TGCGCCAGCAGCTTGGCCTCTAGCGGGAGCCCCTACGAGCAGTACTTC.